This T cell receptor beta chain derives from a study of CXCR3-negative and CXCR3-positive naive CD8 T cells. Study-level results: More hydrophobic TRB CDR3s occurred in CXCR3-positive than in CXCR3-negative naive cells.

About this clonotype: The antigen is not known.

UMI-tagged TRB cDNA libraries were built via 5' RACE. From the 5' RACE reads, TCRdb lists one entry per CDR3 protein and no DNA. Recorded for this sample: 75,000 to 100,000 distinct CDR3 sequences. CDR1 and CDR2 from the germline V gene are SGHDN and FVKESK. The CDR3 contains 16 residues. The sequenced sample was naive CXCR3- CD8+ T cells from blood. Subset meaning: CD45RO-CCR7+CD27+CD95- naive CD8+ T cells lacking CXCR3 (TNR3-). This receptor was identified in a human donor in good health. Some clones in this sample may be carry-over from other donors' samples. The gene calls are TRBV14 and TRBJ2-7; checking the TCRdb D call of TRBD2 is not possible without DNA. The CDR3 loop reads CASSQGGGRVSYEQYF.